The clone carrying this T cell receptor beta chain occurred many times. Antigen: not known. This sample was included in a study of blood T cells in healthy people across ages. Whole-study findings and limits: Researchers said unsorted PBMCs prevented a conclusive naive versus antigen-experienced comparison.

Together with a sample-barcoded 5' primer, a J-beta primer mix was included in a second PCR lasting about 6 to 12 cycles. TCRdb recomputed calls from the 5' RACE reads with MiXCR, one row per CDR3 protein. Among hundreds of thousands of distinct CDR3 sequences listed, approximately 29% were seen once. The J segment lost 3 bases and the V segment lost 3 bases, leaving 7 bases of the junction unmatched. The CDR3 covers 16 residues. Per germline, CDR1 KGHDR and CDR2 SFDVKD. The sequenced sample was blood. This chain links TRBV24-1 with TRBJ1-5, with 7 positions matching TRBD1. The clonotype was recovered from a woman older than 75 in good health. The CDR3 is CATSDRRQGYNQPQHF. Here the CDR3 DNA reads TGTGCCACCAGTGATCGCCGACAGGGATACAATCAGCCCCAGCATTTT.